The 11 T cell receptor beta chains listed next were all sequenced from one sample in a study of cytomegalovirus exposure and HLA in healthy donors (TCRdb year 2017). Library creation used the immunoSEQ multiplex PCR assay. In TCRdb, the immuneACCESS table is reduced to in-frame sequences with V and J assigned. These tables do not hold every clone; where another copy was compared, an unresolved V gene accounts for under half, and the others remain unexplained. Recorded for this sample are around 250,000 clones; around 87% of them occurred a single time. Jointly, the top ten make up around 0.34% of the sample. Sequencing was carried out using PBMCs. These receptors all come from a woman aged 18-30 years in good health and CMV-seronegative.

Comments on this clone: The same CDR3 also results from other DNA sequences found in this sample. The V gene is TRBV29-1, the J gene TRBJ1-2, with 8 bases identical to TRBD1. V shed 3 bases, J shed 6 bases, and the junction held 0 bases outside the gene matches. There are 11 residues in the CDR3. CDR1 and CDR2 from the germline V gene are SQVTM and ANQGSEA. CDR3 in DNA: TGCAGCGTTGAGACAGGGGATGGCTACACCTTC. Protein sequence: CSVETGDGYTF.

This chain uses TRBV7-7 with TRBJ1-1; D remains ambiguous. The CDR3 contains 13 residues. V dropped 0 bases and J dropped 1 base, with 3 bases sitting between them. The germline CDR1 and CDR2 sequences are SSHAT and FNYEAQ (reference sequence). The CDR3 DNA sequence: TGTGCCAGCAGCTTAGCACAGAACACTGAAGCTTTCTTT. Its translation: CASSLAQNTEAFF. Using reference TRBV7-7 and TRBJ1-1 for the parts outside the CDR3, the full variable domain is GAGVSQSPRYKVTKRGQDVTLRCDPISSHATLYWYQQALGQGPEFLTYFNYEAQPDKSGLPSDRFSAERPEGSISTLTIQRTEQRDSAMYRCASSLAQNTEAFFGQGTRLTVV.

The CDR3 nucleotides are TGCAGTGCTAGCCTCGGACTGACTAAGTACTTC. Protein sequence: CSASLGLTKYF. The chain has TRBV20-1 and TRBJ2-5; D perhaps matches TRBD2 (5 bases). Per germline, CDR1 DFQATT and CDR2 SNEGSKA (reference sequence). Trimming removed 3 bases from V and 12 bases from J, with 14 bases in between. The CDR3 consists of 11 residues.

The chain joins TRBV5-1 to TRBJ2-5; D ambiguous. V was pared by 2 bases and J by 5 bases, with 10 bases between. This CDR3 is 13 amino acids long. The V gene's germline CDR1 is SGHRS and CDR2 YFSETQ. CDR3 sequence reads: CASSLPRRETQYF. The CDR3 bases are TGCGCCAGCAGCTTACCTCGGCGGGAGACCCAGTACTTC.

The CDR3 region is CASSLGSLDSGNPNYGYTF. The CDR3 DNA reads as TGTGCCAGCAGCTTAGGTTCGTTGGATTCGGGGAATCCTAACTATGGCTACACCTTC. V is TRBV7-8 and J is TRBJ1-2, with no clear D. Germline CDR1 is SGHVS and CDR2 is FQNEAQ. V shed 1 base and J shed 0 bases, with 21 bases lying between them. The CDR3 has 19 amino acids.

This chain joins TRBV19 and TRBJ1-2, with 7 positions matching TRBD1. Germline lookup yields CDR1 LNHDA and CDR2 SQIVND (reference sequence). The CDR3 has 16 amino acids. The trim removed 3 bases at V and 5 bases at J, leaving 12 bases unmatched. CDR3 in amino acids: CASSIPGQVYGYGYTF. As DNA, the CDR3 is TGTGCCAGTAGTATCCCAGGACAGGTTTATGGTTATGGCTACACCTTC.

The V call is TRBV10-3, the J call TRBJ1-1; TRBD1 aligns across 8 bases. Germline CDR1 and CDR2: ENHRY and SYGVKD. The CDR3 is 16 residues long. With 1 base clipped from V and 0 bases from J, the junction kept 4 bases outside the gene matches. The CDR3 DNA reads as TGTGCCATCAGTGAGTTGCCGGGACAGGTGAACACTGAAGCTTTCTTT. Protein sequence: CAISELPGQVNTEAFF.

This chain joins TRBV11-2 and TRBJ2-6, with D perhaps matching TRBD2 (6 bases). V gave up 2 bases and J gave up 1 base, with 12 bases separating them. The CDR3 runs 17 residues. Germline V gene data show CDR1 as SGHAT and CDR2 as FQNNGV. The CDR3 DNA reads as TGTGCCAGCAGCTTATTTCCAGGGACTTCTGGGGCCAACGTCCTGACTTTC. Translation: CASSLFPGTSGANVLTF.

This rearrangement joins TRBV7-9 to TRBJ1-2; 7 bases agree with TRBD1. CDR1 and CDR2 (germline): SEHNR, FQNEAQ (reference sequence). The CDR3 length is 15 residues. The ends lost 5 bases at V and 5 bases at J; junction bases unmatched: 11. CDR3 bases: TGTGCCAGCAGCCTCGGGGACAGTAGGACTTATGGCTACACCTTC. This codes for CASSLGDSRTYGYTF.

This sequence joins TRBV27 and TRBJ1-1; D is possibly TRBD1 (5 bases). The V gene's germline CDR1 is MNHEY and CDR2 SMNVEV (reference sequence). The CDR3 has 14 amino acids. Between the trimmed V and J ends, which lost 9 bases and 6 bases, there was a span of 20 bases. The CDR3 DNA reads TGTGCCAGTAGGGGCACCGGACGAAGGGCTGAAGCTTTCTTT. This sequence encodes CASRGTGRRAEAFF.

The chain carries TRBV6-5 and TRBJ2-7, with 16 bases fitting TRBD2. The CDR3 spans 14 residues. Germline V gene sequence: CDR1 MNHEY, CDR2 SVGAGI. V shed 5 bases and J 7 bases; nucleotides not matched to a gene: 2. The DNA for the CDR3 is TGTGCCAGCAGTGGGACTAGCGGGGGGGGAGAGCAGTACTTC. Translated: CASSGTSGGGEQYF.